This T cell receptor beta chain was found in a study of cytomegalovirus exposure and HLA in healthy donors. Study-level information: The Caucasian-associated ancestry cluster contained about four fifths of the roughly 400 genotyped donors.

PCR employed 60 Vbeta and 13 Jbeta primers. Profiled with immunoSEQ multiplex PCR; TCRdb holds only in-frame clones, not every one. The table shows fewer than 200,000 clones, with roughly 75% occurring only once. Donors in the study were healthy people who gave bone marrow. The germline V gene encodes CDR1 LNHDA and CDR2 SQIVND (reference sequence). This CDR3 comprises 13 residues. V was pared by 8 bases and J by 8 bases, with 11 bases of the junction left unmatched. The source material was PBMCs. This receptor was taken from a female donor in good health and CMV-seronegative. The rearrangement uses TRBV19 and TRBJ1-2; 7 bases are shared with TRBD1. This CDR3 reads CASPGRGLLGYTF. The CDR3 DNA is TGTGCCAGTCCCGGAAGGGGGCTACTCGGCTACACCTTC.